This T cell receptor (beta chain) was identified in a study of PD-L1 blockade in urothelial cancer (dated 2017 in TCRdb). Looking at the study overall: Therapy was started at some point between 2013 and 2015 for all patients, and atezolizumab 1,200 mg was administered intravenously every 3 weeks. About 90% of the roughly 29 patients were identified as males with urothelial cancer of bladder origin, and a prior smoking history was reported by 18 of 29 patients. Patients had an ECOG performance status of 0 or 1 and had received between 0 and 3 prior chemotherapy regimens. Blood samples were analyzed at 3 weeks after treatment start (second dose) and at 6 weeks after treatment start. Blood samples gave a median of 141,255 T cells and 82,636 unique TCRs, with a median clonality of around 0.074. Somatic, immune and clinical correlates of response to PD-L1 blockade with atezolizumab in urothelial cancer were the focus of an exploratory multi-omic analysis. Pretreatment tumor samples and matched peripheral blood, collected serially before and after atezolizumab treatment, underwent TCR sequencing. Durable clinical benefit was defined as a progression-free survival longer than 6 months, and TCR features were additionally tested against progression-free survival and overall survival. In the same patients, whole exome sequencing and RNA sequencing of pretreatment tumors were performed in addition to TCR sequencing. Durable clinical benefit was achieved by nine patients and was not achieved by 20 patients. Twenty-nine patients had pretreatment blood TCR-seq, some 25 had at least one posttreatment blood collection, and some 25 had tumor TCR-seq.

What the study reported, not specific to this receptor: Small sample size (n of about 30) and many exploratory analyses mean the results are intended to be hypothesis-generating. Improved progression-free and overall survival was associated with having pretreatment peripheral blood TCR clonality below the median. At 3 weeks after the start of treatment, tumor-associated TCR clones in peripheral blood had expanded more in patients with durable benefit (n ≈ 22, p = 0.022).

As to this clone: Its antigen is unknown. Base qualities were left out, and no much larger clone turns up one base away.

CDR1 and CDR2 are read off the germline V gene (reference sequence) as SGHAT and FQDESV. The CDR3 measures 16 amino acids from cysteine to phenylalanine. Just CDR3 DNA is preserved here, 48 bases in frame from base 1. Relative to germline, V is missing 1 base and J is missing 0 bases, with 0 bases of the junction outside any gene match. Synthetic TCR analog templates were spiked into each PCR to estimate absolute template abundance from read counts. The immunoSEQ assay was used to amplify TCRbeta CDR3 regions from genomic DNA with bias-controlled V and J gene primers. Rearranged TCRbeta segments were sequenced at approximately 20X coverage. For the original study's pipeline: Clustering was used to correct sequencing errors, and CDR3s were annotated against IMGT to assign V, D and J genes. Only productive TCRbeta rearrangements were used in downstream analyses, excluding out-of-frame or stop-codon sequences. Clonality was computed as one minus Shannon entropy normalized by the log of the number of unique productive sequences. Fisher's exact test with Benjamini-Hochberg correction, at a threshold of adjusted p below 0.01, was used to find clones that differed between time points or between blood and tumor. TCRdb took this table from immuneACCESS and kept in-frame rearrangements with V and J called. Such tables lack part of the clones; where checked against another copy, unresolved V genes explain under half of the gap, and the rest is unexplained. V and J calls and clone size are as listed in that table; D and trimming were resolved from the DNA. The sample table holds about 100,000 clones, of which 90% to 95% were seen once. 0.8% to 1% of the sample is held by the ten biggest clonotypes.

A cohort of 25 to 30 patients with locally advanced or metastatic urothelial carcinoma, treated at Memorial Sloan Kettering on a trial protocol, was included. Peripheral blood mononuclear cells were collected pretreatment and during treatment, at between 1 and 8 total time points per patient. The Qiagen DNeasy Blood extraction kit was used to purify genomic DNA from total PBMCs and tumor samples. Collected pretreatment and during treatment, PBMCs were isolated and stored as previously described. This TCR was recovered from a woman at least 80 years old with urothelial cancer. The material was PBMCs, obtained around atezolizumab (anti-PD-L1) treatment. The rearrangement combines TRBV11-1 with TRBJ2-6; the junction holds 7 bases that match TRBD1. The CDR3 protein: CASSLGQGSGANVLTF. The DNA reads TGTGCCAGCAGCTTAGGACAGGGCTCTGGGGCCAACGTCCTGACTTTC.